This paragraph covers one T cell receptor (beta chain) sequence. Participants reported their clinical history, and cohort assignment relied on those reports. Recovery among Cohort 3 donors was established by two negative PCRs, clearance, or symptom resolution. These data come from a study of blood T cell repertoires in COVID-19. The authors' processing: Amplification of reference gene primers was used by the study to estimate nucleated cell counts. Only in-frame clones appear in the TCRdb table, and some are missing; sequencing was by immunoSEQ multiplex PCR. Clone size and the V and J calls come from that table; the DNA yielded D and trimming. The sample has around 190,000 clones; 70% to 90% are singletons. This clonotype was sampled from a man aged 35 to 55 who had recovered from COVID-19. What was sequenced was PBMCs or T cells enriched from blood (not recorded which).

The CDR3 nucleotides read TGTGCCAGCAGCTTAGCCCCTGGGCCTGAAGCTTTCTTT. The encoded protein is CASSLAPGPEAFF. The V and J genes are TRBV13 and TRBJ1-1; no clear D. This CDR3 spans 13 amino acids. The V gene's germline CDR1 is PRHDT and CDR2 FYEKMQ (reference sequence). The V and J ends lost 1 base and 6 bases respectively, with 9 bases between them.